A selection of T cell receptor beta chains follows, all from one sample in a study of T cell responses to AZD1222 COVID-19 vaccine. The assay was immunoSEQ multiplex PCR, and TCRdb's table has in-frame clones only and misses some. The sample records some 120,000 clones, 90% to 95% being singletons. The material was peripheral blood, obtained on day 0 of AZD1222 vaccination. These receptor sequences come from an adult in good health. Both conserved end residues are part of each CDR3. Each record gives: clone size, D gene, V gene, J gene, CDR3 DNA, CDR3 protein. D genes are given only for firm matches. The size entry is marked missing in some rows and otherwise reads once, few, many or a size class.

NA,NA,TRBV29-1,TRBJ2-1,TGCAGCGTTGTTTACGTTTTAGCGACCTTCAATGAGCAGTTCTTC,CSVVYVLATFNEQFF
NA,NA,TRBV11-2,TRBJ2-5,TGTGCCAGCAGCTTAGACCTGGGCGCCGGCGAGACCCAGTACTTC,CASSLDLGAGETQYF
few,NA,TRBV21-1,TRBJ1-3,TGTGCCAGCACCAGACTACTACGGGACCGCGCTGGAAACACCATATATTTT,CASTRLLRDRAGNTIYF
NA,NA,TRBV3-1/TRBV3-2,TRBJ2-3,TGTGCCAGCAGCCAGCGGGCCTACGGGGATACGCAGTATTTT,CASSQRAYGDTQYF
NA,TRBD1,TRBV5-6,TRBJ1-2,TGTGCCAGCAGGCCCCGGACAGGGGGCGTTGGCTACACCTTC,CASRPRTGGVGYTF
NA,NA,TRBV18,TRBJ2-6,TGTGCCAGCTCACCGCGAGACAAGAGCTCTGGGGCCAACGTCCTGACTTTC,CASSPRDKSSGANVLTF
NA,NA,TRBV11-2,TRBJ1-4,TGTGCCAGCAGCTTAGAGGAGGCAGGGCCTTATGAAAAACTGTTTTTT,CASSLEEAGPYEKLFF
NA,NA,TRBV12-2,TRBJ2-5,TGTGCAAGTCGCTTAATTGGGTTCCAAGAGACCCAGTACTTC,CASRLIGFQETQYF
once,TRBD2,TRBV2,TRBJ2-2,TGTGCCAGCAGTGGGCTAGCGGGCGGCACCGGGGAGCTGTTTTTT,CASSGLAGGTGELFF
NA,TRBD1,TRBV24-1,TRBJ1-1,TGTGCCACCAGTGATTTAGGGGGCGCTGAAGCTTTCTTT,CATSDLGGAEAFF
NA,NA,TRBV7-3,TRBJ1-3,TGTGCCAGCAGCCCCCTCTCTGGAAACACCATATATTTT,CASSPLSGNTIYF
NA,NA,TRBV28,TRBJ1-2,TGTGCCAGCAGGACGGCCCTCTTTTGGGGCTACACCTTC,CASRTALFWGYTF
NA,TRBD1,TRBV7-2,TRBJ1-2,TGTGCCAGCAGCCAGAACCTTCGACAGGGCGCCTATGGCTACACCTTC,CASSQNLRQGAYGYTF
NA,NA,TRBV19,TRBJ1-1,TGTGCCAGTAGTATCGGACACAATTTGAACACTGAAGCTTTCTTT,CASSIGHNLNTEAFF
NA,NA,TRBV9,TRBJ1-3,TGTGCCAGCAGCGTAGGGGTCGGCTCTGGAAACACCATATATTTT,CASSVGVGSGNTIYF
NA,NA,TRBV28,TRBJ1-1,TGTGCCAGCAGTTTTGTGGGTCTGAACACTGAAGCTTTCTTT,CASSFVGLNTEAFF
few,NA,TRBV28,TRBJ1-4,TGTGCCAGCAGCCGTCCGACTAATGAAAAACTGTTTTTT,CASSRPTNEKLFF
NA,TRBD1,TRBV5-4,TRBJ2-2,TGTGCCAGCAGCTCCGGGACAGGGAACACCGGGGAGCTGTTTTTT,CASSSGTGNTGELFF
NA,TRBD2,TRBV5-1,TRBJ2-4,TGCGCCAGCAGCTCGGGACTAGCGGGTATTCAGTACTTC,CASSSGLAGIQYF
once,NA,TRBV10-3,TRBJ1-4,TGTGCCATCAGTGAGGGGGAAAAACTGTTTTTT,CAISEGEKLFF
NA,TRBD2,TRBV7-2,TRBJ2-5,TGTGCCAGCCGAGCGGGAGAAGGGACCCAGTACTTC,CASRAGEGTQYF
once,TRBD2,TRBV10-3,TRBJ2-1,TGTGCCATCAGAGGACTAGCGGGATTTGAGCAGTTCTTC,CAIRGLAGFEQFF
NA,NA,TRBV24-1,TRBJ1-2,TGTGCCACCAGTGATTTTGGGGAGGAGTTCTATGGCTACACCTTC,CATSDFGEEFYGYTF
few,NA,TRBV27,TRBJ1-5,TGTGCCAGCTCTCGGGGGGCCGACAATCAGCCCCAGCATTTT,CASSRGADNQPQHF
NA,TRBD2,TRBV10-3,TRBJ2-7,TGTGCCATCAGTGAGTCGCTGGTTCCTAGCGGGAGATCAAGAGGGGACTCCCCCGAGCAGTACTTC,CAISESLVPSGRSRGDSPEQYF
NA,NA,TRBV28,TRBJ1-1,TGTGCCAGCACCCTTATGGACAGTACTACTGAAGCTTTCTTT,CASTLMDSTTEAFF
once,NA,TRBV3-1/TRBV3-2,TRBJ2-4,TGTGCCAGCAGCCAAACAGGTGTAAACATTCAGTACTTC,CASSQTGVNIQYF
NA,TRBD1,TRBV6-5,TRBJ1-1,TGTGCCAGCAGTTACTCCCGGGACAGGGGTGAAGCTTTCTTT,CASSYSRDRGEAFF
NA,TRBD1,TRBV19,TRBJ1-2,TGTGCCAGTAGTTTTCCCCGGGACAGGCCATCCGAGGGGGGCTACACCTTC,CASSFPRDRPSEGGYTF
NA,TRBD2,TRBV7-9,TRBJ2-7,TGTGCCAGCAGCTTGGAGGCGGGAGGGATTATACCCTACGAGCAGTACTTC,CASSLEAGGIIPYEQYF
NA,NA,TRBV5-1,TRBJ2-3,TGCGCCAGCGGAAAGGGATTAGCAGACCTCAGCACAGATACGCAGTATTTT,CASGKGLADLSTDTQYF
NA,NA,TRBV3-1/TRBV3-2,TRBJ2-3,TGTGCCAGCAGCCAATTCCGAACCGAGGTAGATACGCAGTATTTT,CASSQFRTEVDTQYF
once,NA,TRBV27,TRBJ2-1,TGTGCCAGCAGTGGCGGCGGATCCAAGAGCTCCTACAATGAGCAGTTCTTC,CASSGGGSKSSYNEQFF
once,NA,TRBV4-1,TRBJ1-6,TGCGCCAGCAGCCAAGGAGGGGGTATATCACCCCTCCACTTT,CASSQGGGISPLHF
NA,TRBD2,TRBV14,TRBJ2-7,TGTGCCAGCAGCCAAATTAAACAGGAGAATGGGGGGCCGGGACTAGCGGGAGGGCCGAACGAGCAGTACTTC,CASSQIKQENGGPGLAGGPNEQYF
NA,TRBD1,TRBV4-2,TRBJ1-5,TGTGCCAGCAGCCAAGAAGGGACAGGGGGCAATCAGCCCCAGCATTTT,CASSQEGTGGNQPQHF
NA,NA,TRBV19,TRBJ2-1,TGTGCCAGTAATAGCCCCGGGTATTTCGACAATGAGCAGTTCTTC,CASNSPGYFDNEQFF